The 7 T cell receptor beta chains below all came from one sample that was sequenced in a study of T-cell reconstitution after alpha-beta-depleted transplantation in children. Preparation of the TCRbeta library used unique molecular identifiers. TCRdb processed the PCR reads anew with MiXCR; each CDR3 protein has one entry. This table holds 150,000 to 200,000 distinct CDR3 sequences, approximately 6.8% found once. Here the sequenced sample was PBMCs from the stem cell graft donor, taken from the stem cell graft. All receptors derive from a human donor who donated a stem cell graft to a child with Wiskott-Aldrich syndrome.

This clonotype has only a few counts. One junction end disagrees with the germline gene, perhaps due to a read error. The rearrangement joins TRBV20-1 to TRBJ1-2; 9 bases fit TRBD1. CDR1 is DFQATT, CDR2 SNEGSKA, per germline (reference sequence). This CDR3 comprises 16 residues. Written as DNA, the CDR3 is TGCTGTGCTAGAGATCAAGGACAGGGGTCTAACTATGGCTACACCTTC. This gives the protein CCARDQGQGSNYGYTF.

This clonotype appeared many times. The genes are TRBV10-1 and TRBJ2-5; D is undetermined. Germline CDR1 WNHNN, CDR2 SYGVQD (reference sequence). The CDR3 has 15 amino acids. The V and J ends lost 0 bases and 5 bases respectively, with 13 bases between them. CDR3 sequence (DNA): TGCGCCAGCAGTGAGTCTCGGTCGCAGCTGGAGACCCAGTACTTC. The encoded protein is CASSESRSQLETQYF.

This clonotype was seen repeatedly, ten times or more. The gene calls are TRBV15 and TRBJ1-3; D gene uncertain. This CDR3 is 13 amino acids long. Trimming removed 3 bases from V and 1 base from J, with 4 bases in between. Germline assignment: CDR1 LNHNV and CDR2 YYDKDF (reference sequence). Here the CDR3 reads CATSRGSGNTIYF. The CDR3 region has the DNA TGTGCCACCAGCAGGGGGTCTGGAAACACCATATATTTT.

This clonotype was counted between two and nine times. This chain joins TRBV4-1 and TRBJ1-1, with 9 bases that match TRBD1. V was pared by 1 base and J by 4 bases, with 7 bases of the junction left unmatched. The CDR3 runs 16 residues. Germline-derived CDR1 and CDR2 are MGHRA and YSYEKL. CDR3 DNA: TGCGCCAGCAGCCAAGGGTTTCCACAGGGGGCCACTGAAGCTTTCTTT. Protein: CASSQGFPQGATEAFF.

This clonotype was seen a few times. The V gene is TRBV3-1, the J gene TRBJ1-2, with D possibly TRBD1 on 5 matching bases. Between the trimmed V and J ends, which lost 5 bases and 6 bases, there was a span of 13 bases. Germline V gives CDR1 LGHDT, CDR2 YNNKEL (reference sequence). The CDR3 runs to 13 residues. The DNA of the CDR3 is TGTGCCAGCAGCTCCAGGGTGAGTCATGGCTACACCTTC. It specifies CASSSRVSHGYTF.

At least ten counts were recorded for this clonotype. V usage is TRBV24-1 and J usage is TRBJ2-2; 11 bases line up with TRBD1. The CDR3 contains 15 residues. V gave up 9 bases and J gave up 6 bases; unmatched junction bases: 8. CDR1 and CDR2 from the germline V gene are KGHDR and SFDVKD. CDR3: CATGWTGGESGELFF. The CDR3 DNA follows: TGTGCCACCGGATGGACAGGGGGCGAATCCGGGGAGCTGTTTTTT.

This clonotype was counted ten times or more. The chain recombines TRBV13 with TRBJ2-5; D not certain. Germline V gene data show CDR1 as PRHDT and CDR2 as FYEKMQ (reference sequence). CDR3 length equals 12 residues. Trimming took off 5 bases at V and 3 bases at J, with 7 bases between the two ends. CDR3 DNA sequence: TGTGCCAGCAGCGCCCATAAAGAGACCCAGTACTTC. It encodes CASSAHKETQYF.